This passage covers 4 T cell receptor beta chains from one sample sequenced in a study of blood T cells in healthy people across ages. A sample-barcoded 5' primer and a J-beta primer mix were used in a second PCR of about 6 to 12 cycles. MiXCR was run by TCRdb on the 5' RACE reads, yielding one entry per CDR3 protein. The table has hundreds of thousands of distinct CDR3 sequences, about half seen once. Sequencing was done on a sample of blood. These receptor sequences come from an elderly man in good health.

The chain recombines TRBV27 with TRBJ1-2, with 7 bases aligning to TRBD1. The trim removed 4 bases at V and 6 bases at J, leaving 5 bases unmatched. Germline V gene sequence: CDR1 MNHEY, CDR2 SMNVEV (reference sequence). The CDR3 runs 13 residues. CDR3 loop: CASSSRTGHGYTF. CDR3 DNA: TGTGCCAGCAGTTCCCGGACAGGCCATGGCTACACCTTC.

The CDR3: CASSFATASDEQYF. In DNA form, the CDR3 reads TGTGCCAGCAGTTTTGCGACAGCTAGCGACGAGCAGTACTTC. The chain couples TRBV28 to TRBJ2-5, with D maybe TRBD2 (6 bases). The J call may be incorrect, as the DNA end agrees better with TRBJ2-7. There are 14 residues in the CDR3. Per the germline V gene, CDR1 is MDHEN and CDR2 is SYDVKM.

This clonotype was detected many times. V gene TRBV7-2 combines with J gene TRBJ2-1, with 12 bases matching TRBD2. The CDR3 spans 17 residues. Germline CDR1 is SGHTA and CDR2 is FQGNSA. V lost 5 bases and J lost 1; bases outside the gene matches: 6. The CDR3 loop reads CASSTHLAGGSYNEQFF. CDR3 DNA: TGTGCCAGCAGCACACACCTAGCGGGAGGGTCCTACAATGAGCAGTTCTTC.

The sample holds many counts of this clonotype. The genes are TRBV24-1 and TRBJ2-3; a possible D gene is TRBD1 (5 bases). CDR1 and CDR2 (germline): KGHDR, SFDVKD. Trimming removed 2 bases from V and 2 bases from J, with 10 bases in between. This CDR3 is built from 15 residues. CDR3 protein: CATSDSRVSTDTQYF. CDR3 sequence (DNA): TGTGCCACCAGTGATTCCAGGGTCTCCACAGATACGCAGTATTTT.